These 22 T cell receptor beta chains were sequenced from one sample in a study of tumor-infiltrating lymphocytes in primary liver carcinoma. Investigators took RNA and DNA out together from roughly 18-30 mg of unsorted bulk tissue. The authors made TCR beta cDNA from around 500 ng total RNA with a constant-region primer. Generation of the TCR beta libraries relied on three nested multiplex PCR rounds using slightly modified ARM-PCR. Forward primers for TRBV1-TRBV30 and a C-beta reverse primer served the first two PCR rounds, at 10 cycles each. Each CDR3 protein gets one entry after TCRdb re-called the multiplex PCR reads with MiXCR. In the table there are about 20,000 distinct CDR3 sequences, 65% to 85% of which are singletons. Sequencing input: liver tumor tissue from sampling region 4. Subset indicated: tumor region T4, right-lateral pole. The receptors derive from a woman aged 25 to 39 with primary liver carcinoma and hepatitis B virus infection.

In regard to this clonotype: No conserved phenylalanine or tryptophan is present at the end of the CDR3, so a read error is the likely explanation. In nucleotides, the CDR3 is TGCGCCAGCAACCAACGACCAGAGGGAGGGGCGACAGGGGATACGCAGTATCTT. Its translation is CASNQRPEGGATGDTQYL. The chain has TRBV4-2 and TRBJ2-3; D is tentatively TRBD1 or TRBD2 (7 bases each). The CDR3 covers 18 residues. The germline V gene encodes CDR1 LGHNA and CDR2 YNFKEQ.

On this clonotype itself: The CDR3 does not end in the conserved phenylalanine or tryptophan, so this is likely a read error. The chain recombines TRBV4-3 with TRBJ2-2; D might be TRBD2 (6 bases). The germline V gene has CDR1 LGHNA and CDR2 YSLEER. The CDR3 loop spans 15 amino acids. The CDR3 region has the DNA TGCGCCAGCAGCCCGGGAGTAGCGCTCACCGGTGAGCTGTTTTCT. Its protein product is CASSPGVALTGELFS.

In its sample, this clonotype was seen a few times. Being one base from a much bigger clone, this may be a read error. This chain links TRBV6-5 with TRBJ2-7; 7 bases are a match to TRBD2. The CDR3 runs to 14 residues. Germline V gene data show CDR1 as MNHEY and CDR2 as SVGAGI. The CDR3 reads CTSSEARETSEQYF. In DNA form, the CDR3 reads TGTACCAGCAGTGAAGCGCGGGAGACTTCCGAGCAGTACTTC.

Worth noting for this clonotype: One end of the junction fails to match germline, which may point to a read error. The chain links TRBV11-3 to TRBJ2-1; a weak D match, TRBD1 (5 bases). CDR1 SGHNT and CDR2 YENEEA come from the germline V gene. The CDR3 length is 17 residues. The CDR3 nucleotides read TGTGCTAGCAGCTTATATCTGGCAGGGATCTCCTACAATGAGCAGTTCTTC. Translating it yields CASSLYLAGISYNEQFF.

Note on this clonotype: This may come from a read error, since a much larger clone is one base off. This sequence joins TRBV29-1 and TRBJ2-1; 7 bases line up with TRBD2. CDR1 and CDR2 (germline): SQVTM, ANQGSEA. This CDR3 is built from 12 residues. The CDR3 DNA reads TGCTGTGCCCTAAGGGACTACGATGAGCACTTCTTC. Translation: CCALRDYDEHFF.

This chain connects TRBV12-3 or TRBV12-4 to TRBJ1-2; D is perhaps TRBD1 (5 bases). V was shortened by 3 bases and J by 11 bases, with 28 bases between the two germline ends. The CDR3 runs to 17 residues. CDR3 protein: CASSLTGTQDGSYEYTF. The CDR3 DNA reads TGTGCCAGCAGTTTGACCGGGACGCAGGACGGGAGCTATGAGTACACCTTC.

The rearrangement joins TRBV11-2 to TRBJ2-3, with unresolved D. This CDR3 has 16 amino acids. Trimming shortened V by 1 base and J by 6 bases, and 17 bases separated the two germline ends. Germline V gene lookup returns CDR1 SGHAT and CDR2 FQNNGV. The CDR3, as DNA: TGTGCCAGCAGCTTAGTCCCCACACGGATCTACGATACGCAGTATTTT. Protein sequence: CASSLVPTRIYDTQYF.

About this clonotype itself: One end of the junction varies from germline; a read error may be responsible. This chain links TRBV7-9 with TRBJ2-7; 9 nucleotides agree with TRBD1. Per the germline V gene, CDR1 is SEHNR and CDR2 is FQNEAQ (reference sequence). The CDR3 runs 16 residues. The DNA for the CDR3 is TGTGCCAGGAGCCCCAAACAGGGGGCCGGTCAGAACGAGCAATACTTC. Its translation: CARSPKQGAGQNEQYF.

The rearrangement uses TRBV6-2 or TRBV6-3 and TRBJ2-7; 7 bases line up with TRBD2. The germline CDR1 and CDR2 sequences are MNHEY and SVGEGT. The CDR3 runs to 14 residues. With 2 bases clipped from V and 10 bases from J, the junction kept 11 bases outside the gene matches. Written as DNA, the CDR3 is TGTGCCAGCAGTTACGGGAGGGTCTCCTACTGTCAGTACTTC. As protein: CASSYGRVSYCQYF.

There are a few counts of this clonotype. The CDR3 here is CASSPAGTASGNTIYF. CDR3 coding DNA: TGTGCCAGCAGCCCCGCCGGGACGGCCTCTGGAAACACCATATATTTT. This chain links TRBV7-6 with TRBJ1-3, with a possible D match to TRBD1 (5 bases). Per germline, CDR1 SGHVS and CDR2 FNYEAQ. The V end lost 5 bases, the J end lost 0 bases, and 14 bases lay between the germline ends. The CDR3 contains 16 residues.

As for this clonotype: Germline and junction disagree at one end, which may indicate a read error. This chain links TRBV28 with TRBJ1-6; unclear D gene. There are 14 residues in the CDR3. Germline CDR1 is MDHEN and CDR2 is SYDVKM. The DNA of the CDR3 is TGTACCAGCAGTGGACTATCCAGAGCTTCACCCCTCCACTTC. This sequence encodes CTSSGLSRASPLHF.

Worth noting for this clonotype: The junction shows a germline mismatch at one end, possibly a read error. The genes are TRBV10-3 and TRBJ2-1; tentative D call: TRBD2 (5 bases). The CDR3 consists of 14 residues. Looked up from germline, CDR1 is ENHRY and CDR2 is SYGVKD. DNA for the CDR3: TGTGCCATCAGTCCCACGGCAATCCGGGATGAGCTGTTCTTC. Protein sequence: CAISPTAIRDELFF.

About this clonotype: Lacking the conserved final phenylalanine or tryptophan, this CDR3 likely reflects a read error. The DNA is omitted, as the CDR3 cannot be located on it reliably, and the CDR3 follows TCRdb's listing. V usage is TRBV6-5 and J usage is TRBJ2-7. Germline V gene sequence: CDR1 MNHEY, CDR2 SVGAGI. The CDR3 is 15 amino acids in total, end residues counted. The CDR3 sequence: CASSYKDSSSYEQCI.

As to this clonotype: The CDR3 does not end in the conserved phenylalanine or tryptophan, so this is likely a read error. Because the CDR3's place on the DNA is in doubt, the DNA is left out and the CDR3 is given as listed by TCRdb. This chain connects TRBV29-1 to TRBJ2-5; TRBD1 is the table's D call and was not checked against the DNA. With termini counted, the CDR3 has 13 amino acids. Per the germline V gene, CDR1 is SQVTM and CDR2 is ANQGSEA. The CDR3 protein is CSVVSWIGETLYL.

The CDR3 nucleotides read TGTGCCGACGGCCAAGATATCGGAGCGGGAGTGAACAATGAGCAGTTCTTC. Translating it yields CADGQDIGAGVNNEQFF. V gene TRBV4-2 combines with J gene TRBJ2-1; 8 bases line up with TRBD2. This CDR3 is 17 amino acids long. CDR1 is LGHNA, CDR2 YNFKEQ, per germline. V lost 11 bases to trimming and J lost 5 bases; unmatched junction nucleotides: 20.

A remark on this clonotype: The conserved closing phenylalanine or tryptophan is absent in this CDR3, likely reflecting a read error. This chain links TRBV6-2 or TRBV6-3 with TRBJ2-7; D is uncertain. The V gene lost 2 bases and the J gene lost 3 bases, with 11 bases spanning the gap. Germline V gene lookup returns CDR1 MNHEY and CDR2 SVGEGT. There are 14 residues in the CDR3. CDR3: CASSYGMVFYEQYL. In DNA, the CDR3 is TGTGCCAGCAGTTACGGGATGGTCTTCTACGAGCAGTACCTC.

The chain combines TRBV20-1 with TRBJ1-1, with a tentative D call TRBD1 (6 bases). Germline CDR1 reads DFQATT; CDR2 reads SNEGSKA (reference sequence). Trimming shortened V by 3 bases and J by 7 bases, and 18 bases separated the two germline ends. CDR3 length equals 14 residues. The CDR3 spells CSASLGPGDIEAFF. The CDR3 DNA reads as TGCAGTGCTAGTCTGGGACCCGGGGACATTGAAGCTTTCTTT.

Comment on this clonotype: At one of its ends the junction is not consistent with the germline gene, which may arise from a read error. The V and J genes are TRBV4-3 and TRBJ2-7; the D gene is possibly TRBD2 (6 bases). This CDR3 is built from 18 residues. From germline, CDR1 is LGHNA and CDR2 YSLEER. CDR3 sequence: CASSQAVMGGHISYEHYF. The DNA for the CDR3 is TGCGCGAGCAGCCAAGCTGTGATGGGGGGTCACATTAGCTACGAGCATTACTTC.

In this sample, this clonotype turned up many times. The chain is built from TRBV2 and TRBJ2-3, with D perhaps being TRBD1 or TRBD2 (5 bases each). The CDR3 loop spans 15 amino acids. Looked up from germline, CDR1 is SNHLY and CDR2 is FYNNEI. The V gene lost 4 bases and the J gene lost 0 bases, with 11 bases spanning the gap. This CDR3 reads CASSGGTASTDTQYF. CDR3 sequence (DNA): TGTGCCAGCAGTGGAGGGACGGCTAGCACAGATACGCAGTATTTT.

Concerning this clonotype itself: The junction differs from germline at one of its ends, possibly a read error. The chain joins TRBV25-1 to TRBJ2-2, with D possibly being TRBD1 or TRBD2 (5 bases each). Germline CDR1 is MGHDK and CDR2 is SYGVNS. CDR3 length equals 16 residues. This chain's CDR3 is CALHGASSPYTGDLFF. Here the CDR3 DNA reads TGTGCCCTTCACGGCGCTTCGTCGCCTTACACCGGGGACCTTTTTTTC.

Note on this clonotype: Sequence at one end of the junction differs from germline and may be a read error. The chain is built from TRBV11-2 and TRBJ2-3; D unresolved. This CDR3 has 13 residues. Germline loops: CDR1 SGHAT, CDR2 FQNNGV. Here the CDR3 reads CASSPWSIDTQYF. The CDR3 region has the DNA TGTGCCAGCAGCCCCTGGAGCATAGATACGCAATATTTT.

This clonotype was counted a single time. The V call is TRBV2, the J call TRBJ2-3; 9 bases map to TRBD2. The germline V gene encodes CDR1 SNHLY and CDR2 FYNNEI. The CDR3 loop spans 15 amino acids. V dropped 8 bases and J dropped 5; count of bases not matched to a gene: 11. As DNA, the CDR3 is TGTGCCAGCGCTAGCGGGACGGCGTGCATAGATACGCAGTATTTT. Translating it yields CASASGTACIDTQYF.